Below, 12 T cell receptor beta chains from the same sample are listed, as sequenced in a study of identical twins. TCRdb redid the calling of the 5' RACE reads with MiXCR, one entry per CDR3 protein. The data show 450,000 or so distinct CDR3 sequences, 24% seen once. The sample also formed part of further work on T cells expressing NK-cell markers.

Material for sequencing was CD4+ T cells sorted from blood. The receptors were sampled from a woman between 18 and 29 years old in good health.

This rearrangement joins TRBV5-1 to TRBJ1-2; a weak D match, TRBD1 (5 bases). Trimming removed 2 bases from V and 3 bases from J, with 23 bases in between. This CDR3 is 18 amino acids long. Germline V gene sequence: CDR1 SGHRS, CDR2 YFSETQ. The CDR3 spells CASSFSFGTRQHHYGYTF. The CDR3 region has the DNA TGCGCCAGCAGCTTCAGTTTCGGTACCCGACAGCACCACTATGGCTACACCTTC. The variable domain in full, with the rest retrieved from reference TRBV5-1 and TRBJ1-2, is KAGVTQTPRYLIKTRGQQVTLSCSPISGHRSVSWYQQTPGQGLQFLFEYFSETQRNKGNFPGRFSGRQFSNSRSEMNVSTLELGDSALYLCASSFSFGTRQHHYGYTFGSGTRLTVV.

This clonotype was seen repeatedly, ten times or more. V usage is TRBV29-1 and J usage is TRBJ2-7; maybe TRBD1 (6 bases). V was cut by 4 bases and J by 3 bases, with 10 bases left in between. The CDR3 contains 12 residues. CDR1 is SQVTM, CDR2 ANQGSEA, per germline. The DNA for the CDR3 is TGCAGCGTTGCTGGGGGCGGCTACGAGCAGTACTTC. Amino acid sequence: CSVAGGGYEQYF.

The chain couples TRBV6-2 or TRBV6-3 to TRBJ1-2; 7 bases fit TRBD1. This CDR3 region has 16 residues. Germline CDR1 reads MNHEY; CDR2 reads SVGEGT. The V segment lost 7 bases and the J segment 4 bases; nucleotides outside the gene matches: 15. The DNA of the CDR3 is TGTGCCAGCACCAAGGACAGGCTTCTTCTTATCTATGGCTACACCTTC. Its protein product is CASTKDRLLLIYGYTF.

The rearrangement joins TRBV2 to TRBJ1-4; D is ambiguous. Deletions cut 6 bases from V and 0 bases from J, with 14 bases between. Germline V gene sequence: CDR1 SNHLY, CDR2 FYNNEI. CDR3 length equals 16 residues. The CDR3 reads CASSYESSATNEKLFF. The CDR3 DNA reads TGTGCCAGCAGCTACGAATCCTCCGCAACTAATGAAAAACTGTTTTTT.

V usage is TRBV5-1 and J usage is TRBJ1-1; no clear D gene. The CDR3 length is 14 residues. Germline V CDR1 and CDR2: SGHRS, YFSETQ. V lost 5 bases and J lost 2, with 13 bases in between. The CDR3 loop reads CASRGWQINTEAFF. CDR3 DNA sequence: TGCGCCAGCAGAGGTTGGCAGATCAACACTGAAGCTTTCTTT.

This chain joins TRBV18 and TRBJ2-3, with D perhaps TRBD1 (5 bases). The CDR3 runs 14 residues. The V gene lost 6 bases and the J gene lost 4 bases, with 14 bases spanning the gap. The germline V gene encodes CDR1 KGHSH and CDR2 LQKENI. The CDR3 nucleotides read TGTGCCAGCTCTACCAGGGCAGGAGCAGATACGCAGTATTTT. Residues: CASSTRAGADTQYF.

This clonotype has just a few counts. The chain links TRBV6-2 or TRBV6-3 to TRBJ1-1; D ambiguous. Germline V CDR1 and CDR2: MNHEY, SVGEGT. Trimming pared 4 bases from V and 5 bases from J, leaving 11 bases between. CDR3 size: 13 residues. This CDR3 is CASSLSIRTEAFF. The CDR3 bases are TGTGCCAGCAGTTTATCTATTCGGACTGAAGCTTTCTTT.

This clonotype was counted a few times. This chain connects TRBV12-3 or TRBV12-4 to TRBJ2-5; 8 nucleotides align to TRBD2. The V gene end was trimmed by 6 bases and the J gene end by 7 bases; junction bases not matched to a gene: 4. The CDR3 is 12 amino acids. The CDR3 coding sequence is TGTGCCAGCAGCCCGGGGGGGAGGACCCAGTACTTC. Encoded protein: CASSPGGRTQYF.

This clonotype was recorded once. The J gene is TRBJ2-5, the V gene TRBV6-2 or TRBV6-3; 10 bases match TRBD2. The CDR3 is made up of 16 amino acids. The J segment lost 5 bases and the V segment lost 2 bases, leaving 8 bases of the junction unmatched. Germline V gene data show CDR1 as MNHEY and CDR2 as SVGEGT. The DNA of the CDR3 is TGTGCCAGCAGTTACGGGCTAGCGGGAGACGCGGAGACCCAGTACTTC. Translation gives CASSYGLAGDAETQYF.

This clonotype was observed a handful of times. The chain uses TRBV9 and TRBJ2-3, with 8 nucleotides matching TRBD1. Trimming at V came to 0 bases and at J to 3 bases, leaving 3 bases not matched to a gene. The CDR3 covers 15 residues. Germline V lookup: CDR1 SGDLS, CDR2 YYNGEE. CDR3 region: CASSVDQGATDTQYF. DNA of the CDR3: TGTGCCAGCAGCGTAGACCAGGGGGCTACAGATACGCAGTATTTT.

The chain joins TRBV20-1 to TRBJ1-1, with a weak D call TRBD1 (5 bases). Germline V gives CDR1 DFQATT, CDR2 SNEGSKA (reference sequence). Deletions cut 1 base from V and 5 bases from J, with 14 bases between. The CDR3 spans 14 residues. For the CDR3, the DNA is TGCAGTGCTAGAGGGTTGTGGGGGGAGACTGAAGCTTTCTTT. This translates into CSARGLWGETEAFF.

This clonotype appeared a few times. The chain couples TRBV24-1 to TRBJ2-3; TRBD2 aligns across 13 bases. The V and J ends lost 5 bases and 5 bases, in that order; junction bases with no gene match: 12. CDR1 is KGHDR and CDR2 is SFDVKD in the germline V gene. The CDR3 spans 18 residues. The DNA for the CDR3 is TGTGCCACCAGTGGAACCGCCGGGACTAGCGGGATGGGAGATACGCAGTATTTT. This sequence encodes CATSGTAGTSGMGDTQYF.